The present TCR beta chain was sequenced within a study of T cell repertoires in ileal Crohn's disease. Study results and limitations: Active smokers at surgery had more clonal expansions than non-smokers.

Using immunoSEQ multiplex PCR, the repertoire was profiled, and TCRdb retains in-frame clones only, with some absent. The data contain roughly 15,000 clones, roughly three quarters of them singletons. Adults with ileal or ileocolonic Crohn's disease and an indication for resection were eligible. Germline CDR1 and CDR2: MRHNA and SNTAGT. The CDR3 loop spans 18 amino acids. The V and J ends lost 5 bases and 4 bases, in that order; junction bases with no gene match: 17. A remark on this clone: Its target is unknown.

Specimen: ileal tissue. The TCR originated in an adult with Crohn's disease. The V and J genes are TRBV6-4 and TRBJ2-1; 7 bases fit TRBD2. The CDR3 loop reads CASSPRGGQAGIYNEQFF. The DNA for the CDR3 is TGTGCCAGCAGTCCCAGAGGAGGGCAAGCGGGGATATACAATGAGCAGTTCTTC.